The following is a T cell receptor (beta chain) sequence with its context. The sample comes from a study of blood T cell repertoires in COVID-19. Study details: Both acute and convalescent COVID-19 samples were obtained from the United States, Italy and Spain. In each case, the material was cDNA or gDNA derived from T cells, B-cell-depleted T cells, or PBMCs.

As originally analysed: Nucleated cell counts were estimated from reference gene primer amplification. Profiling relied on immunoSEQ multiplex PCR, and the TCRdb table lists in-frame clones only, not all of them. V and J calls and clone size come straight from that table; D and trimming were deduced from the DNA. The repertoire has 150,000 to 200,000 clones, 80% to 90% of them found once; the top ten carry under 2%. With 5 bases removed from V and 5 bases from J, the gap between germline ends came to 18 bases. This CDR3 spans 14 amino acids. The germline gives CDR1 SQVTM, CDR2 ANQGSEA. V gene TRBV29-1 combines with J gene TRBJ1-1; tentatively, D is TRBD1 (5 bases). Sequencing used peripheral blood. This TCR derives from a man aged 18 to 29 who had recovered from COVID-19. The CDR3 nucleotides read TGCAGCGTTCCCCCCCAGGGCCCCCGGACTGAAGCTTTCTTT. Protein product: CSVPPQGPRTEAFF.